This T cell receptor beta chain was recorded in a study of control samples from healthy donors and cancer patients. Germline CDR1 and CDR2: KGHSH and LQKENI. The CDR3 length is 16 residues. V dropped 6 bases and J dropped 7; count of bases not matched to a gene: 14. Assay: immunoSEQ multiplex PCR; the TCRdb copy retains only in-frame clones and omits some. The sample shows about 96,000 clones, approximately 93% of them seen only once. This clonotype was sampled from a young man in good health. The gene calls are TRBV18 and TRBJ2-1, with 8 bases matching TRBD2. Input material: blood. Here the CDR3 reads CASSFQGLGGGNEQFF. The CDR3 DNA is TGTGCCAGCTCCTTTCAGGGACTAGGCGGAGGGAATGAGCAGTTCTTC.